One sample yielded the 13 T cell receptor beta chains listed below, sequenced in a study of OX40 agonist ivuxolimab in advanced cancers. TCRdb's copy holds only in-frame clones and misses some; the assay was immunoSEQ multiplex PCR. The sample has 45,000 to 50,000 clones, around 88% seen once. The source was CD4+ or CD8+ T cells sorted from blood, collected in a trial of the OX40 agonist ivuxolimab. These receptors were taken from an adult with an advanced solid tumor such as melanoma, head and neck, liver or kidney cancer.

This clone was detected only a few times. The chain carries TRBV7-8 and TRBJ2-3; D uncertain. V lost 1 base to trimming and J lost 0 bases, with 17 bases between them. CDR1 is SGHVS, CDR2 FQNEAQ, per germline. The CDR3 runs 18 residues. CDR3 in DNA: TGTGCCAGCAGCTTAGACATAACGCGGCCGTTGAGCACAGATACGCAGTATTTT. Its translation is CASSLDITRPLSTDTQYF.

The chain carries TRBV28 and TRBJ2-2, with 8 nucleotides matching TRBD1. CDR3 length: 18 residues. Germline CDR1 and CDR2: MDHEN and SYDVKM. The trim removed 5 bases at V and 7 bases at J, leaving 18 bases unmatched. The CDR3 is CASSQLLGQGNDHGELFF. The CDR3 coding sequence is TGTGCCAGCAGTCAACTCCTAGGACAGGGAAATGATCACGGGGAGCTGTTTTTT.

This clone was seen more than once but under ten times. V and J are TRBV7-3 and TRBJ2-5; the D is unclear. V lost 1 base, J lost 4 bases, and 7 bases lay in between. The CDR3 loop spans 13 amino acids. CDR1 and CDR2 from the germline V gene are SGHTA and FQGTGA. The CDR3 bases are TGTGCCAGCAGCTTAAGTTCAAGAGAGACCCAGTACTTC. It codes for CASSLSSRETQYF.

This rearrangement joins TRBV14 to TRBJ2-7, with 10 nucleotides matching TRBD2. Looked up from germline, CDR1 is SGHDN and CDR2 is FVKESK. CDR3 size: 20 residues. With 1 base clipped from V and 7 bases from J, the junction kept 22 bases outside the gene matches. The CDR3 here is CASSQGGLAGVVGLDWEQYF. In DNA form, the CDR3 reads TGTGCCAGCAGCCAAGGCGGTCTAGCGGGAGTGGTCGGATTGGATTGGGAGCAGTACTTC.

The V and J genes are TRBV6-5 and TRBJ1-2, with D tentatively TRBD1 (6 bases). V was clipped by 6 bases and J by 5 bases, with 16 bases between them. CDR3 length: 14 residues. Germline values: CDR1 MNHEY, CDR2 SVGAGI. CDR3 sequence (DNA): TGTGCCAGCAGCCGAGGGGGGGAGAGTTATGGCTACACCTTC. It is translated as CASSRGGESYGYTF.

The genes are TRBV2 and TRBJ2-3; D is perhaps TRBD1 or TRBD2 (6 bases each). Germline CDR1 SNHLY, CDR2 FYNNEI. This CDR3 is 14 amino acids long. V lost 6 bases to trimming and J lost 2 bases, with 12 bases between them. In DNA, the CDR3 is TGTGCCAGCAGCCGCGGGACAATCACAGATACGCAGTATTTT. Translation: CASSRGTITDTQYF.

This sequence joins TRBV6-1 and TRBJ2-3; maybe TRBD2 (6 bases). Germline lookup yields CDR1 MNHNS and CDR2 SASEGT. This CDR3 region has 14 residues. Trimming removed 4 bases from V and 3 bases from J, with 11 bases in between. The CDR3 loop is CASSGAGRTDTQYF. CDR3 nucleotides: TGTGCCAGCAGTGGGGCAGGGAGGACAGATACGCAGTATTTT.

J is TRBJ2-7 and V is TRBV6-1, with 8 bases lining up with TRBD1. This CDR3 is built from 15 residues. Germline CDR1 MNHNS, CDR2 SASEGT. Trimming cost V 2 bases and J 6 bases; bases outside gene matches: 9. The CDR3, as DNA: TGTGCCAGCAGTGAACCCGGACAGGGTGCTATCGAGCAGTACTTC. The encoded protein is CASSEPGQGAIEQYF.

The chain recombines TRBV6-6 with TRBJ1-1, with D possibly matching TRBD1 (5 bases). This CDR3 is 14 amino acids long. Germline V gene data show CDR1 as MNHNY and CDR2 as SVGAGI (reference sequence). V was clipped by 7 bases and J by 1 base, with 13 bases between them. This CDR3 reads CASTKDSPNTEAFF. The CDR3 bases are TGTGCCAGCACTAAAGACAGTCCGAACACTGAAGCTTTCTTT.

V gene TRBV2 combines with J gene TRBJ1-1; D remains unclear. Between the trimmed V and J ends, which lost 6 bases and 3 bases, there was a span of 14 bases. Germline V gene lookup returns CDR1 SNHLY and CDR2 FYNNEI. This CDR3 has 14 residues. CDR3 coding DNA: TGTGCCAGCAGCTACTGGGTGGACGACACTGAAGCTTTCTTT. It yields the protein CASSYWVDDTEAFF.

This sequence joins TRBV20-1 and TRBJ2-7; no clear D. The CDR3 loop spans 10 amino acids. The germline CDR1 and CDR2 sequences are DFQATT and SNEGSKA (reference sequence). V dropped 3 bases and J dropped 6 bases, with 6 bases sitting between them. Written as DNA, the CDR3 is TGCAGTGCTAGTGAGAGCGAGCAGTACTTC. Translated: CSASESEQYF.

The chain joins TRBV9 to TRBJ1-3, with 7 bases matching TRBD1. This CDR3 has 16 residues. The germline V gene encodes CDR1 SGDLS and CDR2 YYNGEE. The V gene end was trimmed by 4 bases and the J gene end by 0 bases; junction bases not matched to a gene: 7. This chain's CDR3 is CASSPQGDNSGNTIYF. In DNA, the CDR3 is TGTGCCAGCAGCCCCCAGGGGGACAACTCTGGAAACACCATATATTTT.

This rearrangement joins TRBV5-1 to TRBJ2-2; D unclear. Germline values: CDR1 SGHRS, CDR2 YFSETQ. The CDR3 is 12 residues long. V was trimmed by 7 bases and J by 4 bases, leaving 8 bases between them. Here the CDR3 reads CASGVSTGELFF. The CDR3 DNA follows: TGCGCCAGCGGAGTCAGCACCGGGGAGCTGTTTTTT.